This T cell receptor (beta chain) was recorded in a study of T cell repertoires in aging, cancer and after chemotherapy. The sample holds a few counts of this clonotype. Per germline, CDR1 LNHDA and CDR2 SQIVND (reference sequence). The CDR3 spans 15 residues. V was pared by 6 bases and J by 4 bases, with 8 bases of the junction left unmatched. A mixed TRB-A/B primer pool amplified rearranged TRB by multiplex touch-down PCR. TCRdb re-called the multiplex PCR reads with MiXCR, one entry per CDR3 protein. This sample yields about 3,100 distinct CDR3 sequences, of which around 40% are seen a single time; about 45% belongs to the top ten. TCR beta rearrangements were amplified from peripheral blood genomic DNA.

This sequence joins TRBV19 and TRBJ1-2, with TRBD1 matching 10 bases. Material: blood. The TCR sequence derives from a human donor in good health. CDR3 amino acids: CASSHGTGEGYGYTF. Written as DNA, the CDR3 is TGTGCCAGTAGCCACGGGACAGGGGAGGGCTATGGCTACACCTTC.